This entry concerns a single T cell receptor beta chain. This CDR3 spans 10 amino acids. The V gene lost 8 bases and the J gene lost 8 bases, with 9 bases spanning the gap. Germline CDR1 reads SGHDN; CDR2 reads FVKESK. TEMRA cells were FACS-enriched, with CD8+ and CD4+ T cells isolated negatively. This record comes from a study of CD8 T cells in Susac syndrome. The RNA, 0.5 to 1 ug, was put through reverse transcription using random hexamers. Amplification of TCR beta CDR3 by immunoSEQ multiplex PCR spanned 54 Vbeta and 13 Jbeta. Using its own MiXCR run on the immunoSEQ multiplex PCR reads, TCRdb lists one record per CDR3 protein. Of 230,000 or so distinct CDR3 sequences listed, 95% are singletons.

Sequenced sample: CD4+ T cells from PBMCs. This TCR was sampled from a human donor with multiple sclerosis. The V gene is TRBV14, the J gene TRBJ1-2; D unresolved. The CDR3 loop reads CASDGWGYTF. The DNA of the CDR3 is TGTGCCAGCGACGGTTGGGGCTACACCTTC.